The entry below gives a single T cell receptor beta chain sequence along with its context. What it binds is unknown. Primers included in the PCR were 60 Vbeta and 13 Jbeta primers. Sequencing used immunoSEQ multiplex PCR; TCRdb keeps in-frame clones, though not all of them. This table has about 160,000 clones, 75% to 90% appearing once. The sample comes from a study of cytomegalovirus exposure and HLA in healthy donors. Study conclusions and caveats: What TCR beta sequences reportedly achieved was accurate prediction of HLA-A and HLA-B alleles in most subjects.

This sequence was found in a girl aged 2 to 10 in good health and CMV-seropositive. Sequencing was done on a sample of PBMCs.

CDR3 nucleotide sequence: TGTGCCAGCAGCCCCGCTGGGGCGCGGTATGGCTACACCTTC. Translation: CASSPAGARYGYTF. The V gene is TRBV9, the J gene TRBJ1-2, with D possibly TRBD1 on 5 matching bases. Germline loops: CDR1 SGDLS, CDR2 YYNGEE. V lost 4 bases and J 5 bases, leaving 15 bases between the germline ends. CDR3 length: 14 residues.